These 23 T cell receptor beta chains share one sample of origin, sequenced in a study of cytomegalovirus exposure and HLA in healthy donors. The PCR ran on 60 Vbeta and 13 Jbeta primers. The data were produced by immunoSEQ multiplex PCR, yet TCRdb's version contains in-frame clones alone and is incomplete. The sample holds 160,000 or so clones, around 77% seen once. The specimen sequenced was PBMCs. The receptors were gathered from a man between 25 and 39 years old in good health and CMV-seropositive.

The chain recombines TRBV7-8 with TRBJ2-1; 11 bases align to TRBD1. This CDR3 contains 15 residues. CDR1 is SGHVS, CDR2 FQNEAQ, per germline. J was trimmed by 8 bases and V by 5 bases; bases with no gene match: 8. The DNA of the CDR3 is TGTGCCAGCAGCCCCCACCGGGACAGGGGGTATGAGCAGTTCTTC. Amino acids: CASSPHRDRGYEQFF.

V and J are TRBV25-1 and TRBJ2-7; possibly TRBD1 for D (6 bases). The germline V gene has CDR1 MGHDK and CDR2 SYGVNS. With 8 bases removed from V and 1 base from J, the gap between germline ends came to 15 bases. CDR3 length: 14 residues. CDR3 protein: CASGWEQGSYEQYF. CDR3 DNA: TGTGCCAGCGGATGGGAGCAGGGGTCCTACGAGCAGTACTTC.

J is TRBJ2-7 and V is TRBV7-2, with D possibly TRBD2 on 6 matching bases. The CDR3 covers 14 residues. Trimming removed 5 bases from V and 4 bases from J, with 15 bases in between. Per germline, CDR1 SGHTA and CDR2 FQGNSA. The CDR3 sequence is CASSPSGRLYEQYF. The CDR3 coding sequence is TGTGCCAGCAGCCCAAGTGGGAGGTTGTACGAGCAGTACTTC. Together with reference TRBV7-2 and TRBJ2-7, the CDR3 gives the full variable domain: GAGVSQSPSNKVTEKGKDVELRCDPISGHTALYWYRQSLGQGLEFLIYFQGNSAPDKSGLPSDRFSAERTGGSVSTLTIQRTQQEDSAVYLCASSPSGRLYEQYFGPGTRLTVT.

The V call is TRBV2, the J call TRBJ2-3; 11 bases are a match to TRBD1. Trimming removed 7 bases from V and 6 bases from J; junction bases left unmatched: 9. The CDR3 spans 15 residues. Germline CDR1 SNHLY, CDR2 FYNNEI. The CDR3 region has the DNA TGTGCCAGCAATGTCTGGACAGGGGGCGGCGATACGCAGTATTTT. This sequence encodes CASNVWTGGGDTQYF.

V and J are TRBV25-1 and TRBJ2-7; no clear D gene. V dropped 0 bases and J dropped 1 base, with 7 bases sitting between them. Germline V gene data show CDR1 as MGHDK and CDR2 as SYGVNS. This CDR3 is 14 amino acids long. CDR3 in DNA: TGTGCCAGCAGTGAATACCCCATGTCCTACGAGCAGTACTTC. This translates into CASSEYPMSYEQYF.

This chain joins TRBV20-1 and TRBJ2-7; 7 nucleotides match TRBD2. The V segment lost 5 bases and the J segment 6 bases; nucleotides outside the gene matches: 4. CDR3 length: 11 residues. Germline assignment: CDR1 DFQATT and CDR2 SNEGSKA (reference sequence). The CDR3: CSAASGGEQYF. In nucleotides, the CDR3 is TGCAGTGCTGCCTCGGGGGGCGAGCAGTACTTC.

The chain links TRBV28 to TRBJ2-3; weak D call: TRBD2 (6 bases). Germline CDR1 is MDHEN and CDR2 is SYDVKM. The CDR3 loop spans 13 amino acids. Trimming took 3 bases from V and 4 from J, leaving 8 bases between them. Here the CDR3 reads CASSLRGPDTQYF. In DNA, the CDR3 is TGTGCCAGCAGTTTGCGGGGCCCAGATACGCAGTATTTT.

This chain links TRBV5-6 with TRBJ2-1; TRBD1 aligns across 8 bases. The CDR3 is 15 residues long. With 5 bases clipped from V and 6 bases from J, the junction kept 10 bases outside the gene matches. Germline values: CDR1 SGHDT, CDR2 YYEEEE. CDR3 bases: TGTGCCAGCAGACAGGACAGGGTTGATCCCAATGAGCAGTTCTTC. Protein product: CASRQDRVDPNEQFF.

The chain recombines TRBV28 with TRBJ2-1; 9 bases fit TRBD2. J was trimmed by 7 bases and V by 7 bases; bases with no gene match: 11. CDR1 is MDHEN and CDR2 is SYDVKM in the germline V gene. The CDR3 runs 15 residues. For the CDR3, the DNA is TGTGCCAGCAACTTAGCGGGGGCCGCGTTAAATGAGCAGTTCTTC. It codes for CASNLAGAALNEQFF.

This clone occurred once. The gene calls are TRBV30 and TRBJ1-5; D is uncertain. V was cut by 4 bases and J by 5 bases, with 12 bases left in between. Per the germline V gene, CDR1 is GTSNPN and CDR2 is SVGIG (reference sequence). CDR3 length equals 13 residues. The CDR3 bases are TGTGCCTGGACCCCCCGGGAGGATCAGCCCCAGCATTTT. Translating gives CAWTPREDQPQHF.

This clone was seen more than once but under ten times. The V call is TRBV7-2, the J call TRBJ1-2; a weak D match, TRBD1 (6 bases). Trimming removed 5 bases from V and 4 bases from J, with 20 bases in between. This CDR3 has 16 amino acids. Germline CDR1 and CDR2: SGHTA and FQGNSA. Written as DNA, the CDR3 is TGTGCCAGCAGCCCCCGACAGGATTTAGGCGCCTATGGCTACACCTTC. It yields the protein CASSPRQDLGAYGYTF.

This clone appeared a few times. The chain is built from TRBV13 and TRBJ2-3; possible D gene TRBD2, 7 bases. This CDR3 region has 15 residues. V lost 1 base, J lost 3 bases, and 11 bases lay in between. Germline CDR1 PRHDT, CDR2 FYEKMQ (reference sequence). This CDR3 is CASSLVGGGTDTQYF. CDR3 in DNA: TGTGCCAGCAGCTTAGTAGGGGGGGGGACAGATACGCAGTATTTT. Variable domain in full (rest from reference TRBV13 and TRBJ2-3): AAGVIQSPRHLIKEKRETATLKCYPIPRHDTVYWYQQGPGQDPQFLISFYEKMQSDKGSIPDRFSAQQFSDYHSELNMSSLELGDSALYFCASSLVGGGTDTQYFGPGTRLTVL.

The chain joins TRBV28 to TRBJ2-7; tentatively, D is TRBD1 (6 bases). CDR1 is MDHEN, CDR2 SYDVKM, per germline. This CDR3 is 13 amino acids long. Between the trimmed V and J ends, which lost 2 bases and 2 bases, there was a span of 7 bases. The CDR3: CASSLEGAYEQYF. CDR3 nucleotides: TGTGCCAGCAGTTTAGAGGGGGCCTACGAGCAGTACTTC.

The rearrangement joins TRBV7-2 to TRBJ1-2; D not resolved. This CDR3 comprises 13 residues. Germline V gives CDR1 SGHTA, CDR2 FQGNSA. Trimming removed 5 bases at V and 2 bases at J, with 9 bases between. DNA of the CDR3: TGTGCCAGCAGCCAGGACTCCAACTATGGCTACACCTTC. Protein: CASSQDSNYGYTF.

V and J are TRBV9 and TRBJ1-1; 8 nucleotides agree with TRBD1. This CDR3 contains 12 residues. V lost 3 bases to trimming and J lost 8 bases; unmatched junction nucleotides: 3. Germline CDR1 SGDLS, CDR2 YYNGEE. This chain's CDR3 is CASSGRTGEAFF. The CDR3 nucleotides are TGTGCCAGCAGCGGACGGACAGGGGAAGCTTTCTTT.

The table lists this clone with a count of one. The CDR3 protein is CASSSTGKNPTGELFF. The CDR3 region has the DNA TGTGCCAGCAGTTCGACAGGGAAAAACCCCACCGGGGAGCTGTTTTTT. The chain carries TRBV7-9 and TRBJ2-2, with TRBD1 identical over 7 bases. Trimming took 6 bases from V and 4 from J; bases not matched to a gene: 11. Germline CDR1 is SEHNR and CDR2 is FQNEAQ (reference sequence). The CDR3 spans 16 residues. The complete variable domain, with remaining parts taken from reference TRBV7-9 and TRBJ2-2, reads DTGVSQNPRHKITKRGQNVTFRCDPISEHNRLYWYRQTLGQGPEFLTYFQNEAQLEKSRLLSDRFSAERPKGSFSTLEIQRTEQGDSAMYLCASSSTGKNPTGELFFGEGSRLTVL.

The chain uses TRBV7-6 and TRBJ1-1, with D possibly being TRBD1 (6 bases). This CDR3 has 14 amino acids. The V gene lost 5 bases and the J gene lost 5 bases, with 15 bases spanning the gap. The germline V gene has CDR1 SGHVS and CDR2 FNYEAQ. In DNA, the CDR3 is TGTGCCAGCAGCCCGGGTGAGGGGGATACTGAAGCTTTCTTT. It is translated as CASSPGEGDTEAFF.

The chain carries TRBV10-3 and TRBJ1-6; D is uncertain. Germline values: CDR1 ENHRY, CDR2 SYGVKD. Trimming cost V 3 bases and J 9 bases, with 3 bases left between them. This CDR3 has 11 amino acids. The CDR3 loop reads CAISDGSPLHF. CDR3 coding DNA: TGTGCCATCAGTGACGGTTCACCCCTCCACTTT.

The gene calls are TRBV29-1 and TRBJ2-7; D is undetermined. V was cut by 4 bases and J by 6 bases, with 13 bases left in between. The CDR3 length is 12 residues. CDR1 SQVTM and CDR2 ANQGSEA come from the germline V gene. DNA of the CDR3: TGCAGCGTTGTTGCCTATCCTGGCGAGCAGTACTTC. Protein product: CSVVAYPGEQYF.

Here the CDR3 reads CASSNPEGQGREQYF. The CDR3 bases are TGTGCCAGCAGCAACCCGGAAGGACAGGGAAGGGAGCAGTACTTC. The chain has TRBV7-9 and TRBJ2-7; 8 bases are a match to TRBD1. The CDR3 is 15 amino acids. The V gene end was trimmed by 5 bases and the J gene end by 7 bases; junction bases not matched to a gene: 13. Germline V gene lookup returns CDR1 SEHNR and CDR2 FQNEAQ (reference sequence).

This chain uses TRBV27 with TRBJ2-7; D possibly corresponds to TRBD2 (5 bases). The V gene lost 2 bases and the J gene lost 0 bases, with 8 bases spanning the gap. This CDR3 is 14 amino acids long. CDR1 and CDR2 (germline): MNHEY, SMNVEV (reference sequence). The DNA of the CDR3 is TGTGCCAGCAGTTTAAAGAGGGCCTCCTACGAGCAGTACTTC. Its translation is CASSLKRASYEQYF.

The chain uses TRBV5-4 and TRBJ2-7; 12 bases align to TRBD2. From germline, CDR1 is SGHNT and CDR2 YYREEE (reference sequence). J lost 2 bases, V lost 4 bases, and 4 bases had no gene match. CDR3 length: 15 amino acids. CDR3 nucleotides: TGTGCCAGCAGCACCGGACTAGCGGGGCCCTACGAGCAGTACTTC. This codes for CASSTGLAGPYEQYF.

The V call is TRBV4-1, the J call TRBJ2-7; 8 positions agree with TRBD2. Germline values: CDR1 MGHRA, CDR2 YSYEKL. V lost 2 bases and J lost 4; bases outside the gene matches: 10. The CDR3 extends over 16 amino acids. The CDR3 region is CASSQSGGYETYEQYF. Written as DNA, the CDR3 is TGCGCCAGCAGCCAATCGGGAGGGTATGAAACGTACGAGCAGTACTTC.